These T cell receptor beta chains were read from a single sample in a study of CD8 T cells in Susac syndrome. TCRdb processed the immunoSEQ multiplex PCR reads anew with MiXCR; each CDR3 protein has one entry. Of 56,000 or so distinct CDR3 sequences in the sample, 95% were seen once. The material sequenced was CD8+ T cells from PBMCs. The receptor set was obtained from a human donor with Susac syndrome. CDR3s include the opening cysteine and the closing phenylalanine or tryptophan. Fields, in order: J gene, D gene, clone size, V gene, CDR3 protein, CDR3 DNA. A D gene is named only where the DNA matches it firmly. Expanded clones get a size class; other rows say once, few or many, or leave the size out.

TRBJ2-3	TRBD2	NA	TRBV9	CASSVGSGGGTDTQYF	TGTGCCAGCAGCGTCGGTAGCGGGGGGGGTACAGATACGCAGTATTTT
TRBJ1-1	NA	NA	TRBV7-3	CASSLQGGDTEAFF	TGTGCCAGCAGCTTACAGGGCGGGGACACTGAAGCTTTCTTT
TRBJ2-7	TRBD1	NA	TRBV18	CASLGQGDYEQYF	TGTGCCAGCCTAGGACAGGGCGATTACGAGCAGTACTTC
TRBJ2-7	NA	NA	TRBV7-6	CASSRTGVGGEQYF	TGTGCCAGCAGCCGAACAGGGGTGGGGGGAGAGCAGTACTTC
TRBJ2-3	NA	once	TRBV7-8	CASSRGSNEDTQYF	TGTGCCAGCAGCCGGGGCAGTAACGAGGATACGCAGTATTTT
TRBJ1-1	NA	NA	TRBV19	CASSGEITEAFF	TGTGCCAGTTCGGGGGAAATCACTGAAGCTTTCTTT
TRBJ1-1	NA	NA	TRBV29-1	CSVPEAGGTEAFF	TGCAGCGTCCCAGAAGCCGGGGGGACTGAAGCTTTCTTT
TRBJ2-3	NA	NA	TRBV9	CASSPIWGRDTQYF	TGTGCCAGCAGCCCCATTTGGGGGAGGGATACGCAGTATTTT
TRBJ2-7	NA	NA	TRBV7-8	CASSLDKDSSYEQYF	TGTGCCAGCAGCTTAGACAAGGACAGCTCCTACGAGCAGTACTTC
TRBJ2-5	NA	few	TRBV6-1	CASSFTGPETQYF	TGTGCCAGCAGTTTCACTGGTCCGGAGACCCAGTACTTC
TRBJ2-7	NA	NA	TRBV9	CASAKRPGDEQYF	TGTGCCAGCGCAAAACGACCAGGGGACGAGCAGTACTTC
TRBJ2-1	NA	NA	TRBV30	CAWSPRGNRAYNEQFF	TGTGCCTGGAGTCCACGGGGCAATCGGGCTTACAATGAGCAGTTCTTC
TRBJ2-7	TRBD1	NA	TRBV20-1	CSARPGQASYEQYF	TGCAGTGCTAGACCGGGACAGGCGTCCTACGAGCAGTACTTC
TRBJ1-4	NA	NA	TRBV29-1	CSVDWRGEKLFF	TGCAGCGTTGACTGGAGGGGAGAAAAACTGTTTTTT
TRBJ1-2	NA	once	TRBV11-1	CASGRGRNYGYTF	TGTGCCAGCGGACGGGGCAGAAACTATGGCTACACCTTC
TRBJ1-3	TRBD1	NA	TRBV5-4	CASSSNTGTGRNTIYF	TGTGCCAGCAGCTCTAACACCGGGACAGGCAGAAACACCATATATTTT
TRBJ1-1	NA	NA	TRBV30	CAWSVAENTEAFF	TGTGCCTGGAGTGTAGCAGAGAACACTGAAGCTTTCTTT
TRBJ2-1	NA	NA	TRBV7-2	CASSFAGSSYNEQFF	TGTGCCAGCAGCTTCGCGGGGAGCTCCTACAATGAGCAGTTCTTC
TRBJ1-5	NA	NA	TRBV6-6	CASSYRVDQPQHF	TGTGCCAGCAGTTATAGGGTAGATCAGCCCCAGCATTTT
TRBJ2-7	TRBD1	NA	TRBV18	CASSRTGGTYEQYF	TGTGCCAGCTCACGTACAGGGGGGACATACGAGCAGTACTTC
TRBJ1-2	TRBD1	NA	TRBV29-1	CSVGRGQGASGYTF	TGCAGCGTTGGCCGAGGACAGGGGGCCTCTGGCTACACCTTC
TRBJ2-7	NA	NA	TRBV15	CATSRVGGYEQYF	TGTGCCACCAGCAGAGTTGGCGGGTACGAGCAGTACTTC
TRBJ2-7	NA	NA	TRBV4-3	CASSQLGTADYEQYF	TGCGCCAGCAGCCAACTTGGGACTGCAGATTACGAGCAGTACTTC
TRBJ2-5	TRBD2	NA	TRBV2	CASSGPGGARETQYF	TGTGCCAGCAGTGGACCCGGGGGGGCGAGAGAGACCCAGTACTTC
TRBJ2-5	NA	once	TRBV7-8	CASSGHQETQYF	TGTGCCAGCAGCGGACACCAAGAGACCCAGTACTTC
TRBJ2-1	TRBD2	NA	TRBV5-6	CASSAASGVYNEQFF	TGTGCCAGCAGCGCCGCTAGCGGGGTGTACAATGAGCAGTTCTTC
TRBJ1-6	TRBD1	NA	TRBV6-1	CASRTGEWSYNSPLHF	TGTGCCAGCAGAACAGGGGAGTGGTCCTATAATTCACCCCTCCACTTT
TRBJ1-1	NA	NA	TRBV30	CAWSFLGGREAFF	TGTGCCTGGAGTTTCCTAGGGGGTCGAGAAGCTTTCTTT
TRBJ2-4	TRBD1	NA	TRBV5-4	CASIDRGNIQYF	TGTGCCAGCATAGACAGGGGAAACATTCAGTACTTC
TRBJ2-1	TRBD2	few	TRBV12-3/TRBV12-4	CASSLQAGGLNEQFF	TGTGCCAGCAGTTTACAGGCGGGGGGGCTTAATGAGCAGTTCTTC
TRBJ2-7	TRBD1	NA	TRBV14	CASSLTGTVSYEQYF	TGTGCCAGCAGCTTAACCGGGACAGTATCCTACGAGCAGTACTTC
TRBJ2-1	TRBD2	NA	TRBV29-1	CSVEDPASGGLNEQFF	TGCAGCGTTGAAGATCCGGCTAGCGGGGGGTTGAATGAGCAGTTCTTC
TRBJ2-7	NA	NA	TRBV12-3/TRBV12-4	CASSLGTSEQYF	TGTGCCAGCAGTTTAGGGACAAGCGAGCAGTACTTC
TRBJ2-1	TRBD2	NA	TRBV7-3	CASSLLGGGAYNEQFF	TGTGCCAGCAGCCTCTTGGGGGGGGGAGCCTACAATGAGCAGTTCTTC
TRBJ1-2	TRBD1	NA	TRBV7-9	CASSRDRVDGYTF	TGTGCCAGCAGCCGGGACAGGGTGGATGGCTACACCTTC
TRBJ2-1	TRBD2	once	TRBV6-2/TRBV6-3	CASSYSVAGTYNEQFF	TGTGCCAGCAGTTACTCGGTAGCGGGGACCTACAATGAGCAGTTCTTC
TRBJ2-7	NA	few	TRBV27	CASSPPGFEQYF	TGTGCCAGCAGTCCACCAGGGTTCGAGCAGTACTTC
TRBJ2-7	NA	NA	TRBV7-9	CASSLEGKNSYEQYF	TGTGCCAGCAGCTTAGAGGGGAAAAACTCCTACGAGCAGTACTTC
TRBJ2-7	NA	medium-sized	TRBV7-9	CASSASNEQYF	TGTGCCAGCAGCGCCAGTAACGAGCAGTACTTC
TRBJ2-7	NA	once	TRBV19	CASSRFYEQYF	TGTGCCAGTAGTCGGTTCTACGAGCAGTACTTC
TRBJ1-6	TRBD1	NA	TRBV4-1	CASSRDRGPSPLHF	TGCGCCAGCAGCCGGGACAGGGGTCCTTCACCCCTCCACTTT
TRBJ2-1	TRBD1	NA	TRBV7-7	CASSLGTGTGVFDEQFF	TGTGCTAGCAGCTTAGGTACCGGGACAGGCGTTTTCGATGAGCAGTTCTTC